This is a list of T cell receptor beta chains from one sample in a study of CD8 T cells in ankylosing spondylitis. TCRdb fed the 5' RACE reads into MiXCR, producing one record per CDR3 protein. The sample has around 490,000 distinct CDR3 sequences; 5.3% are singletons. Sequenced sample: blood, either unsorted or a sorted T cell fraction (not recorded which). Receptor source: a male donor with ankylosing spondylitis. CDR3s include the opening cysteine and the closing phenylalanine or tryptophan.

>TRBV20-1|TRBJ2-1
CSAGTLRTYNEQFF
>TRBV12-3/TRBV12-4|TRBJ1-2
CASSFRATYGYTF
>TRBV6-1|TRBJ2-7
CASSRDGHYEQYF
>TRBV7-2|TRBJ2-5
CASSVRDYRRETQYF
>TRBV6-5|TRBJ2-5
CASSRQRGPPHF
>TRBV5-1|TRBJ1-1
CASTFLGANTEAFF
>TRBV5-5|TRBJ2-2
CASSLGWGRGNTGELFF
>TRBV29-1|TRBJ2-1
CSVEPIPGLERSISYNEQFF
>TRBV28|TRBJ2-5
CASSYPGSGGQETQYF
>TRBV7-2|TRBJ2-1
CASTPRVPYNEQFF
>TRBV4-1|TRBJ2-1
CASSQAGLAGGGEQFF
>TRBV28|TRBJ2-7
CASSFSTSGIYEQYF
>TRBV4-3|TRBJ2-7
CASSQGKGLAGVNEQYF
>TRBV4-3|TRBJ2-7
CASSQDVRFSEQYF
>TRBV4-3|TRBJ1-2
CASSQTLLTGRELNYGYTF
>TRBV18|TRBJ2-7
CASSDTGISGEQYF
>TRBV6-2/TRBV6-3|TRBJ1-5
CASSYSFGQPQHF
>TRBV20-1|TRBJ2-7
CSASPGAGAYEQYF
>TRBV4-1|TRBJ1-1
CASSPRQGRNTEAFF
>TRBV15|TRBJ2-5
CATSSGFSGGHQETQYF
>TRBV20-1|TRBJ2-3
CSLAPRYTDTQYF